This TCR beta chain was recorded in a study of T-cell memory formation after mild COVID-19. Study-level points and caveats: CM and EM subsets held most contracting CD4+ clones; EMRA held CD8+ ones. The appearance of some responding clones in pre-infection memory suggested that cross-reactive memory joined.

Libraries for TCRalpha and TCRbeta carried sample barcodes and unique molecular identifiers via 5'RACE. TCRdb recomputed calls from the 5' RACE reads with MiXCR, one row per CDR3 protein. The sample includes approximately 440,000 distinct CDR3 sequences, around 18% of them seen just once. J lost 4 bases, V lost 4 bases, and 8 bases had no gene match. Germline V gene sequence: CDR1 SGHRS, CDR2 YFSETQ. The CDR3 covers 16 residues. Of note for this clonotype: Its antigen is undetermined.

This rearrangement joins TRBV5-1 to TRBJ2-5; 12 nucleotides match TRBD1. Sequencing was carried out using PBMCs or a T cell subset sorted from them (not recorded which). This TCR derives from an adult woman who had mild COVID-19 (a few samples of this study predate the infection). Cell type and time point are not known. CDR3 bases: TGCGCCAGCAGCCCCGGGACAGGGGGCCGAGGAGAGACCCAGTACTTC. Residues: CASSPGTGGRGETQYF. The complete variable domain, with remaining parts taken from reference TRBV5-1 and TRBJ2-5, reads KAGVTQTPRYLIKTRGQQVTLSCSPISGHRSVSWYQQTPGQGLQFLFEYFSETQRNKGNFPGRFSGRQFSNSRSEMNVSTLELGDSALYLCASSPGTGGRGETQYFGPGTRLLVL.